Listed below are T cell receptor beta chains from one sample, sequenced in a study of regulatory T cells in long-lasting Graves disease. In TCRdb, the multiplex PCR reads were re-called with MiXCR into one record per CDR3 protein. Here the sample spans 600,000 to 850,000 distinct CDR3 sequences, about 30% being singletons. The material sequenced was peripheral blood mononuclear cells (PBMCs), taken when the disease was refractory, from a patient treated with antithyroid drugs. The source is a female donor with Graves disease. Both conserved end residues are part of each CDR3. The D gene is left open where the match is weak. Part of the rows lack a size; the others show once, few, many or a class for expanded clones.

j_gene,v_gene,d_gene,abundance,CDR3nt,CDR3aa
TRBJ1-1,TRBV5-1,.,.,TGCGCCAGCAGCTTGGCGATGGGGGGGCTGAACACTGAAGCTTTCTTT,CASSLAMGGLNTEAFF
TRBJ1-5,TRBV15,.,few,TGTGCCACCAGCAGAGATCCGGGAGTTCAGCCCCAGCATTTT,CATSRDPGVQPQHF
TRBJ1-1,TRBV6-2/TRBV6-3,.,.,TGTGCCAGCAGTGCAGGCGTCAACACTGAAGCTCTCTTT,CASSAGVNTEALF
TRBJ1-1,TRBV19,.,.,TGTGCCAGTAGTATACTTTCCGCATCAGGGGCCGGAACTGAAGCTTTCTTT,CASSILSASGAGTEAFF
TRBJ1-4,TRBV28,.,.,TGTGCCAGCAGTTTATATGGGACCTGGGGTGAAAAACTGTTTTTT,CASSLYGTWGEKLFF
TRBJ2-3,TRBV12-3/TRBV12-4,TRBD2,few,TGTGCCAGCAGTTCCCCCGGGACTAGCGGCACAGATACGCAGTATTTT,CASSSPGTSGTDTQYF
TRBJ1-1,TRBV7-7,.,.,TGTGCTAGCAGCTTAAAACAGGACACTGAAGCTTTCTTT,CASSLKQDTEAFF
TRBJ2-7,TRBV29-1,TRBD2,.,TGCAGCGTTGAAAGACTAGCCGACGAGCAGTACTTC,CSVERLADEQYF
TRBJ1-1,TRBV7-2,TRBD1,few,TGTGCCAGCAGACCCCCGACAGGGGCGAACACTGAAGCTTTCTTT,CASRPPTGANTEAFF
TRBJ1-1,TRBV28,.,many,TGTGCCAGCAGTACCAACAGGGTTGGGCTGAACACTGAAGCTTTCTTT,CASSTNRVGLNTEAFF
TRBJ2-7,TRBV3-1,.,.,TGTGCCAGCAGCCAAGAACATCTTCCCGAGCAGTACTTC,CASSQEHLPEQYF
TRBJ2-7,TRBV12-3/TRBV12-4,.,many,TGTGCCAGCAGTTTAGAGACAGGCTACGAGCAGTACTTC,CASSLETGYEQYF
TRBJ1-1,TRBV30,.,few,TGTGCCTGGAGTGTAGGGGGTCGGGGGACTGAAGCTTTCTTT,CAWSVGGRGTEAFF
TRBJ2-7,TRBV2,TRBD2,few,TGTGCCAGCAGCCAACTAGGGGGTAGCGGGAGCGGCGAGCAGTACTTC,CASSQLGGSGSGEQYF
TRBJ1-1,TRBV11-3,.,.,TGTGCCAGCAGCTTAGAAAGGGCAGGGAGGAATGGAGCTTTCTTT,CASSLERAGRNGAFF
TRBJ2-7,TRBV27,TRBD1,few,TGTGCCAGCAGGGGGACAGGGGAGTTTTACGAGCAGTACTTC,CASRGTGEFYEQYF
TRBJ1-2,TRBV2,.,many,TGTGCCAGCCAGGACAGTTTAAACTATGGCTACACCTTC,CASQDSLNYGYTF
TRBJ2-5,TRBV4-1,.,.,TGCGCCAGCAGCCAAGCGACCGTTCGCGAGACCCAGTACTTC,CASSQATVRETQYF
TRBJ1-2,TRBV27,.,many,TGTGCCAGCAGCTTGGGGGGCACTAACTATGGCTACACCTTC,CASSLGGTNYGYTF
TRBJ1-1,TRBV2,.,many,TGTGCCAGCATGTGGGCCGACACTGAAGCTTTCTTT,CASMWADTEAFF
TRBJ2-7,TRBV2,.,many,TGTGCCAGCCAGGCTAGCGAATACGAGCAGTACTTC,CASQASEYEQYF
TRBJ2-5,TRBV10-1,.,.,TGCGCCAGCAGTGAAACGGGGAACCAAGAGACCCAGTACTTC,CASSETGNQETQYF
TRBJ2-5,TRBV2,.,.,TGTGCCGGCAGTGAAGCGCGGAATCGGGGAAAAGAGACCCAGTACTTC,CAGSEARNRGKETQYF
TRBJ2-2,TRBV7-3,.,.,TGTGCCAGCAGCCAAGGACTAACCCACAGCGCCGGGGAGCTGTTTTTT,CASSQGLTHSAGELFF
TRBJ1-1,TRBV29-1,TRBD1,few,TGCAGCGTTGAAAAGGGGGCGTGGGTTGACACTGAAGCTTTCTTT,CSVEKGAWVDTEAFF
TRBJ1-5,TRBV2,TRBD1,many,TGTGCCAGCAGTGAAGCAGGGACAGGGGGACCTCAGCCCCAGCATTTT,CASSEAGTGGPQPQHF
TRBJ1-2,TRBV7-2,.,.,TGTGCCAGCAGCTTACAGGCCGATGTCTATGGCTACACCTTC,CASSLQADVYGYTF
TRBJ1-1,TRBV6-1,.,many,TGTGCCAGCCTCGACCGTGGGGGAGGTTGGACTGAAGCTTTCTTT,CASLDRGGGWTEAFF
TRBJ2-7,TRBV5-4,TRBD1,.,TGTGCCAGCAGCCCCAGGGGGCTGAGCTCCTACGAGCAGTACTTC,CASSPRGLSSYEQYF
TRBJ2-6,TRBV6-2/TRBV6-3,.,.,TGTGCCAGCAGGGCAGGGTCGGCTGGGGCCAACGTCCTGACTTTC,CASRAGSAGANVLTF
TRBJ2-5,TRBV6-5,TRBD2,.,TGTGCCAGCAGTTACGGTACTAGCGGGATCGGGACCCAGTACTTC,CASSYGTSGIGTQYF
TRBJ1-2,TRBV12-3/TRBV12-4,TRBD1,.,TGTGCCAGCTCACCAGGGACAGGTCCCCCTCCTAACTATGGCTACACCTTC,CASSPGTGPPPNYGYTF
TRBJ2-7,TRBV12-3/TRBV12-4,TRBD2,.,TGTGCCAGCAGTTTTAGCGGGAGGGGCCCCTACGAGCAGTACTTC,CASSFSGRGPYEQYF
TRBJ1-5,TRBV15,.,few,TGTGCCACCAGCAACTCAGTCGGCAATCAGCCCCAGCATTTT,CATSNSVGNQPQHF
TRBJ2-5,TRBV20-1,.,.,TGCAGTGCTACCTCAGAGCAAGAGACCCAGTACTTC,CSATSEQETQYF
TRBJ1-1,TRBV11-2,TRBD1,.,TGTGCCAGCAGCTTAGGACAGGGGGCAAGTGACACTGAAGCTTTCTTT,CASSLGQGASDTEAFF
TRBJ2-6,TRBV15,TRBD1,.,TGTGCCACCAGCAGTGGACAGGTCTCTGGGGCCAACGTCCTGACTTTC,CATSSGQVSGANVLTF